This T cell receptor (beta chain) comes out of a study of TIL therapy for anti-PD-1-resistant metastatic lung cancer. The time point was: pre-treatment sample, taken before nivolumab and TIL therapy. The immunoSEQ assay was v3. The data were produced by immunoSEQ multiplex PCR, yet TCRdb's version contains in-frame clones alone and is incomplete. This repertoire shows 15,000 to 20,000 clones, 80% to 90% found once; its top ten account for 2% to 2.5%. The specimen comprised blood, sampled at baseline. The source is a person between 25 and 80 years old with non-small cell lung cancer.

For the CDR3, the DNA is TGTGCCAGCAGCGGCCAGGGGGCGGTTGGCTATGGCTACACCTTC. Amino acid sequence: CASSGQGAVGYGYTF. The chain uses TRBV2 and TRBJ1-2; 8 bases agree with TRBD1. Germline loops: CDR1 SNHLY, CDR2 FYNNEI. The trim removed 6 bases at V and 4 bases at J, leaving 10 bases unmatched. This CDR3 has 15 residues.